The rows below give T cell receptor beta chains drawn from one sample of a study of CD8+ T cells in alopecia areata. Assay: immunoSEQ multiplex PCR; the TCRdb copy retains only in-frame clones and omits some. The profile covers approximately 200,000 clones, with approximately 56% appearing a single time and over 3% taken by the ten largest. The material sequenced was CD4+ T cells sorted from blood, taken at week 4, from a patient treated with tofacitinib. These receptors all stem from a human donor with alopecia areata. Both conserved end residues are part of each CDR3. Each record gives: J gene, V gene, D gene, CDR3 protein. The D gene is left open where the match is weak.

J: TRBJ2-2
V: TRBV6-5
D: -
CDR3: CASSQGRSTGELFF

J: TRBJ1-1
V: TRBV30
D: -
CDR3: CAWSARLGLNTEAFF

J: TRBJ2-3
V: TRBV29-1
D: -
CDR3: CSVERGAGDTQYF

J: TRBJ2-1
V: TRBV5-1
D: -
CDR3: CASSLYAHEQFF

J: TRBJ2-2
V: TRBV28
D: TRBD2
CDR3: CASRDPRGGLNTGELFF

J: TRBJ2-5
V: TRBV18
D: -
CDR3: CASSPPTGREETQYF

J: TRBJ2-7
V: TRBV5-1
D: -
CDR3: CASSLDLTRPGSRSYEQYF

J: TRBJ2-1
V: TRBV4-1
D: -
CDR3: CASTSGVTYNEQFF

J: TRBJ1-2
V: TRBV5-8
D: TRBD1
CDR3: CASSSEGQDAGYTF

J: TRBJ1-4
V: TRBV30
D: -
CDR3: CAWKRVEAELFF

J: TRBJ1-6
V: TRBV5-1
D: -
CDR3: CASSLGDSPLHF

J: TRBJ2-1
V: TRBV5-1
D: -
CDR3: CASSKRQDNEQFF

J: TRBJ2-5
V: TRBV29-1
D: TRBD1
CDR3: CSGGQQETQYF

J: TRBJ1-1
V: TRBV9
D: TRBD1
CDR3: CASSHNGQGVNTEAFF

J: TRBJ2-5
V: TRBV9
D: -
CDR3: CASSTSLQGQETQYF

J: TRBJ2-1
V: TRBV29-1
D: TRBD1
CDR3: CSVDQGAMDEQFF

J: TRBJ1-1
V: TRBV7-6
D: -
CDR3: CASSFGGGAFF

J: TRBJ1-3
V: TRBV7-2
D: -
CDR3: CASSSKRIGNTIYF

J: TRBJ1-2
V: TRBV5-1
D: -
CDR3: CASSLGNYGYTF

J: TRBJ1-1
V: TRBV5-6
D: TRBD1
CDR3: CASSSQGTVNAFF

J: TRBJ1-1
V: TRBV10-3
D: TRBD1
CDR3: CAISESTGAENTEAFF

J: TRBJ2-7
V: TRBV4-1
D: TRBD1
CDR3: CASSQAAGDRGHEQYF

J: TRBJ2-2
V: TRBV28
D: -
CDR3: CASTPPAGRGHTGELFF

J: TRBJ2-1
V: TRBV30
D: -
CDR3: CAWARKGGTNEQFF

J: TRBJ1-5
V: TRBV30
D: -
CDR3: CAWDQSLAQPQHF

J: TRBJ2-5
V: TRBV29-1
D: -
CDR3: CSVAVGEQETQYF

J: TRBJ1-5
V: TRBV6-1
D: TRBD1
CDR3: CASSGTGSLSNQPQHF

J: TRBJ2-3
V: TRBV30
D: TRBD2
CDR3: CAWRGLAGRTDTQYF

J: TRBJ2-7
V: TRBV30
D: -
CDR3: CAWSVINYEQYF

J: TRBJ2-4
V: TRBV4-2
D: -
CDR3: CASSQDQGERDIQYF

J: TRBJ2-7
V: TRBV7-2
D: -
CDR3: CASSLARVHEQYF

J: TRBJ1-2
V: TRBV30
D: -
CDR3: CAWGAVYYGYTF

J: TRBJ2-4
V: TRBV5-1
D: TRBD1
CDR3: CASSLTGGNIQYF

J: TRBJ2-3
V: TRBV19
D: TRBD1
CDR3: CASSSTGGEGNTQYF

J: TRBJ2-5
V: TRBV7-9
D: -
CDR3: CASSLSGPAETQYF

J: TRBJ1-1
V: TRBV29-1
D: -
CDR3: CSAQQASLLNTEAFF

J: TRBJ2-7
V: TRBV30
D: TRBD1
CDR3: CAWGQGEVLWDEQYF

J: TRBJ1-2
V: TRBV29-1
D: TRBD1
CDR3: CSVVEGAIAGYGYTF

J: TRBJ2-4
V: TRBV28
D: -
CDR3: CASSLRKVVIQYF

J: TRBJ1-1
V: TRBV11-2
D: -
CDR3: CASSLFRAGTEAFF

J: TRBJ2-3
V: TRBV4-1
D: -
CDR3: CASSQARERGGADTQYF

J: TRBJ2-1
V: TRBV5-4
D: -
CDR3: CASRVGQNEVF

J: TRBJ2-1
V: TRBV7-9
D: TRBD2
CDR3: CASSPSATSGDSSYNEQFF

J: TRBJ2-2
V: TRBV7-9
D: -
CDR3: CAGGGTVNTGELFF

J: TRBJ1-2
V: TRBV7-9
D: -
CDR3: CASSLEPARSDGYTF

J: TRBJ2-3
V: TRBV2
D: -
CDR3: CASSEGLGDTQYF

J: TRBJ2-3
V: TRBV6-5
D: -
CDR3: CASSLGGARTDTQYF

J: TRBJ1-1
V: TRBV7-2
D: -
CDR3: CASSQHRTATSFEAFF

J: TRBJ2-2
V: TRBV6-5
D: -
CDR3: CASSLRGAGLFF